This T cell receptor (beta chain) was documented in a study of T cell repertoires in cytomegalovirus infection. Study-wide context: Matching HLA type, along with CMV infection, was indicated by public TCR beta signatures.

J lost 3 bases, V lost 6 bases, and 3 bases had no gene match. Germline V gene sequence: CDR1 SQVTM, CDR2 ANQGSEA. This CDR3 has 14 residues. A single record per CDR3 protein comes from TCRdb applying MiXCR to the reads. The table has 250,000 to 300,000 distinct CDR3 sequences, roughly an eighth seen once. The chain links TRBV29-1 to TRBJ1-6; TRBD1 agrees at 9 bases. Sequencing used PBMCs. The receptor's source is a human donor in good health (CMV status not recorded). Some clones in this sample may be carry-over from other donors' samples. CDR3 sequence (DNA): TGCAGCGTCCGGGACAGGGACTATAATTCACCCCTCCACTTT. Translation: CSVRDRDYNSPLHF.